One sample yielded the 27 T cell receptor beta chains listed below, sequenced in a study of cytomegalovirus exposure and HLA in healthy donors. Assay: immunoSEQ multiplex PCR; the TCRdb copy retains only in-frame clones and omits some. The sample consists of about 200,000 clones, approximately 86% of them appearing once. What was sequenced was PBMCs. The receptors derive from a woman aged 18-30 years in good health and CMV-seronegative.

This clone was picked up a small number of times. The V and J genes are TRBV6-5 and TRBJ2-7, with 9 bases that match TRBD1. J lost 5 bases, V lost 5 bases, and 4 bases had no gene match. This CDR3 is built from 13 residues. Germline V CDR1 and CDR2: MNHEY, SVGAGI. CDR3 sequence reads: CASSRGQGHEQYF. The CDR3 nucleotides are TGTGCCAGCAGTAGGGGACAGGGCCACGAGCAGTACTTC.

As to this clone: This specimen includes other DNA sequences encoding the same CDR3. V and J are TRBV7-9 and TRBJ2-6; D is ambiguous. The ends were cut back, 4 bases at V and 1 base at J, with 2 bases in the middle. The CDR3 has 13 residues. CDR1 SEHNR and CDR2 FQNEAQ come from the germline V gene (reference sequence). The CDR3 protein is CASSSSGANVLTF. CDR3 sequence (DNA): TGTGCCAGCAGCTCGTCTGGGGCCAACGTCCTGACTTTC.

The genes are TRBV28 and TRBJ2-3; 9 bases are a match to TRBD2. The trim removed 6 bases at V and 3 bases at J, leaving 7 bases unmatched. The CDR3 has 15 residues. Germline V CDR1 and CDR2: MDHEN, SYDVKM. The CDR3 DNA sequence: TGTGCCAGCAGCCACGGACTAGCGAGGACAGATACGCAGTATTTT. It specifies CASSHGLARTDTQYF.

The sample holds a few counts of this clone. The gene calls are TRBV2 and TRBJ1-2; no clear D. This CDR3 has 12 residues. The germline V and J ends were trimmed by 11 bases and 2 bases, with 12 bases remaining between them. Germline assignment: CDR1 SNHLY and CDR2 FYNNEI. The CDR3 region has the DNA TGTGCCCAGCCCTCGGGAAACTATGGCTACACCTTC. This gives the protein CAQPSGNYGYTF.

This clone was found once. V is TRBV11-3 and J is TRBJ2-5, with 7 positions matching TRBD2. Looked up from germline, CDR1 is SGHNT and CDR2 is YENEEA. The CDR3 covers 13 residues. V was pared by 5 bases and J by 5 bases, with 5 bases of the junction left unmatched. Here the CDR3 reads CASSRSGMETQYF. The DNA of the CDR3 is TGTGCCAGCAGCCGGAGCGGGATGGAGACCCAGTACTTC.

The chain employs TRBV7-9 and TRBJ2-1; TRBD2 is a possible D gene (5 bases). The CDR3 is 17 amino acids. Between the trimmed V and J ends, which lost 5 bases and 5 bases, there was a span of 22 bases. Germline V gene lookup returns CDR1 SEHNR and CDR2 FQNEAQ (reference sequence). The CDR3 region is CASSIPWMGEGDNEQFF. As DNA, the CDR3 is TGTGCCAGCAGCATCCCGTGGATGGGCGAGGGCGACAATGAGCAGTTCTTC.

The chain is built from TRBV28 and TRBJ2-2, with 8 nucleotides matching TRBD2. J lost 4 bases, V lost 1 base, and 8 bases had no gene match. There are 17 residues in the CDR3. Germline V gives CDR1 MDHEN, CDR2 SYDVKM. The CDR3 protein is CASSLSRREVPTGELFF. The CDR3 bases are TGTGCCAGCAGTTTATCAAGGCGGGAGGTCCCCACCGGGGAGCTGTTTTTT.

The V gene is TRBV6-1, the J gene TRBJ2-7, with TRBD1 identical over 9 bases. The CDR3 has 15 residues. Germline CDR1 MNHNS, CDR2 SASEGT. V lost 2 bases, J lost 5 bases, and 7 bases stayed unmatched. CDR3 residues: CASSEKTGGWNEQYF. CDR3 nucleotide sequence: TGTGCCAGCAGTGAAAAGACAGGGGGTTGGAACGAGCAGTACTTC.

The CDR3 coding sequence is TGTGCCAGCAGTTACGGGCAGGGAAGGGCCGGGGAGCTGTTTTTT. Residues: CASSYGQGRAGELFF. The chain carries TRBV6-6 and TRBJ2-2; possibly TRBD1 for D (5 bases). The CDR3 consists of 15 residues. The ends were cut back, 2 bases at V and 6 bases at J, with 13 bases in the middle. Per the germline V gene, CDR1 is MNHNY and CDR2 is SVGAGI (reference sequence).

This clone was found a few times. J is TRBJ2-1 and V is TRBV5-1; 7 positions match TRBD2. Germline V lookup: CDR1 SGHRS, CDR2 YFSETQ. With 0 bases clipped from V and 4 bases from J, the junction kept 7 bases outside the gene matches. The CDR3 consists of 16 residues. CDR3 in DNA: TGCGCCAGCAGCTTGGCCGGAGCTAGCGGATACAATGAGCAGTTCTTC. Translated, it gives CASSLAGASGYNEQFF.

This chain connects TRBV4-1 to TRBJ2-2; 9 positions match TRBD1. Germline V gene data show CDR1 as MGHRA and CDR2 as YSYEKL. Unmatched junction bases numbered 9, after V lost 1 base and J lost 6 bases. The CDR3 extends over 17 amino acids. The CDR3 sequence: CASSQVMTGGLSGELFF. The DNA for the CDR3 is TGCGCCAGCAGCCAAGTAATGACAGGGGGATTGTCCGGGGAGCTGTTTTTT.

The chain recombines TRBV28 with TRBJ1-4, with a tentative D call TRBD1 (5 bases). Germline values: CDR1 MDHEN, CDR2 SYDVKM. This CDR3 is 15 amino acids long. The V and J ends lost 2 bases and 7 bases respectively, with 14 bases between them. CDR3 protein: CASSLTSGGVEKLFF. The CDR3 DNA reads as TGTGCCAGCAGTTTAACCTCGGGGGGGGTTGAAAAACTGTTTTTT. Full variable domain (outside the CDR3, taken from reference TRBV28 and TRBJ1-4): DVKVTQSSRYLVKRTGEKVFLECVQDMDHENMFWYRQDPGLGLRLIYFSYDVKMKEKGDIPEGYSVSREKKERFSLILESASTNQTSMYLCASSLTSGGVEKLFFGSGTQLSVL.

The gene calls are TRBV28 and TRBJ1-1, with D perhaps TRBD1 (6 bases). V lost 3 bases, J lost 5 bases, and 16 bases lay in between. Per the germline V gene, CDR1 is MDHEN and CDR2 is SYDVKM. The CDR3 runs to 15 residues. The DNA of the CDR3 is TGTGCCAGCAGTTTGGGTAATGGGGGCCGGACTGAAGCTTTCTTT. It specifies CASSLGNGGRTEAFF.

V is TRBV28 and J is TRBJ1-4, with TRBD1 matching 8 bases. This CDR3 contains 15 residues. CDR1 MDHEN and CDR2 SYDVKM come from the germline V gene. Trimming at V came to 5 bases and at J to 6 bases, leaving 8 bases not matched to a gene. The chain's CDR3 is CASSPRQGNDEKLFF. The CDR3 nucleotides are TGTGCCAGCAGTCCCCGACAGGGGAACGATGAAAAACTGTTTTTT.

The chain combines TRBV19 with TRBJ2-1; D is uncertain. The CDR3 consists of 14 residues. V was cut by 2 bases and J by 9 bases, with 14 bases left in between. The germline gives CDR1 LNHDA, CDR2 SQIVND (reference sequence). The CDR3, as DNA: TGTGCCAGTAGTATACAAATCCAGGTTCGTGAGCAGTTCTTC. Translation gives CASSIQIQVREQFF.

This chain links TRBV27 with TRBJ2-7; TRBD2 matches at 14 bases. Germline-derived CDR1 and CDR2 are MNHEY and SMNVEV (reference sequence). This CDR3 spans 15 amino acids. V lost 5 bases to trimming and J lost 7 bases; unmatched junction nucleotides: 7. The CDR3 spells CASSRGLAGVGEQYF. CDR3 DNA: TGTGCCAGCAGTAGGGGACTAGCGGGAGTAGGGGAGCAGTACTTC.

This sequence joins TRBV4-1 and TRBJ2-3; possible D gene TRBD2, 6 bases. Germline values: CDR1 MGHRA, CDR2 YSYEKL. Trimming removed 6 bases from V and 1 base from J, with 8 bases in between. This CDR3 is built from 13 residues. This chain's CDR3 is CASSSGRTDTQYF. The CDR3 DNA reads as TGCGCCAGCAGTAGCGGTCGCACAGATACGCAGTATTTT.

The gene calls are TRBV18 and TRBJ2-1, with 14 bases fitting TRBD2. This CDR3 comprises 22 residues. Trimming at V came to 5 bases and at J to 1 base, leaving 19 bases not matched to a gene. Germline V gene sequence: CDR1 KGHSH, CDR2 LQKENI. CDR3 loop: CASSATLPGLAGEEGSYNEQFF. CDR3 sequence (DNA): TGTGCCAGCTCAGCCACTTTGCCGGGACTAGCGGGAGAAGAAGGATCCTACAATGAGCAGTTCTTC.

This chain links TRBV28 with TRBJ1-1; D is undetermined. This CDR3 has 14 residues. CDR1 and CDR2 from the germline V gene are MDHEN and SYDVKM. V lost 2 bases and J 1 base, leaving 8 bases between the germline ends. The CDR3 loop is CASSLISRNTEAFF. CDR3 in DNA: TGTGCCAGCAGTTTAATTTCTCGGAACACTGAAGCTTTCTTT. Using reference TRBV28 and TRBJ1-1 for the parts outside the CDR3, the full variable domain is DVKVTQSSRYLVKRTGEKVFLECVQDMDHENMFWYRQDPGLGLRLIYFSYDVKMKEKGDIPEGYSVSREKKERFSLILESASTNQTSMYLCASSLISRNTEAFFGQGTRLTVV.

The chain combines TRBV27 with TRBJ2-1; D remains ambiguous. CDR1 is MNHEY and CDR2 is SMNVEV in the germline V gene (reference sequence). The CDR3 is 15 residues long. V was trimmed by 6 bases and J by 9 bases, leaving 21 bases between them. CDR3 DNA: TGTGCCAGCAGCCCGACTCAATACCCGCCGGGTGAGCAGTTCTTC. Protein product: CASSPTQYPPGEQFF.

The gene calls are TRBV5-6 and TRBJ2-1; 10 bases are a match to TRBD2. The CDR3 is 16 amino acids. Germline CDR1 and CDR2: SGHDT and YYEEEE. With 4 bases clipped from V and 4 bases from J, the junction kept 8 bases outside the gene matches. The CDR3 reads CASSHTLAGPYNEQFF. The CDR3 DNA sequence: TGTGCCAGCAGCCACACACTAGCGGGACCATACAATGAGCAGTTCTTC. Based on the CDR3 plus reference TRBV5-6 and TRBJ2-1, the full variable domain is DAGVTQSPTHLIKTRGQQVTLRCSPKSGHDTVSWYQQALGQGPQFIFQYYEEEERQRGNFPDRFSGHQFPNYSSELNVNALLLGDSALYLCASSHTLAGPYNEQFFGPGTRLTVL.

The chain links TRBV2 to TRBJ2-7; 10 bases match TRBD2. Germline V lookup: CDR1 SNHLY, CDR2 FYNNEI. The CDR3 is 15 residues long. V was pared by 1 base and J by 7 bases, with 7 bases of the junction left unmatched. In DNA, the CDR3 is TGTGCCAGCAGTGAAGTCCTAGCGGGAGTGTATGAGCAGTACTTC. Its translation is CASSEVLAGVYEQYF.

The chain employs TRBV9 and TRBJ2-7; 8 nucleotides agree with TRBD1. The CDR3 covers 14 residues. From germline, CDR1 is SGDLS and CDR2 YYNGEE. Trimming cost V 3 bases and J 6 bases; bases outside gene matches: 8. Here the CDR3 reads CASSAPDRVAEQYF. Here the CDR3 DNA reads TGTGCCAGCAGCGCCCCGGACAGGGTGGCCGAGCAGTACTTC.

This clone was seen once. The rearrangement links TRBV5-5 to TRBJ2-2, with unresolved D. V dropped 4 bases and J dropped 1 base, with 5 bases sitting between them. The CDR3 extends over 13 amino acids. Germline lookup yields CDR1 SGHKS and CDR2 YYEKEE (reference sequence). CDR3 amino acids: CASSVRNTGELFF. The CDR3 DNA is TGTGCCAGCAGCGTTAGGAACACCGGGGAGCTGTTTTTT. Combining the CDR3 with reference TRBV5-5 and TRBJ2-2 gives the whole variable domain DAGVTQSPTHLIKTRGQQVTLRCSPISGHKSVSWYQQVLGQGPQFIFQYYEKEERGRGNFPDRFSARQFPNYSSELNVNALLLGDSALYLCASSVRNTGELFFGEGSRLTVL.

The rearrangement links TRBV2 to TRBJ2-7; tentative D call: TRBD1 (6 bases). V lost 0 bases to trimming and J lost 5 bases, with 23 bases between them. Germline CDR1 is SNHLY and CDR2 is FYNNEI. The CDR3 has 18 amino acids. The CDR3 coding sequence is TGTGCCAGCAGTGAAGCCCTGAAGTGGGGGCTGGGGGCGGACGAGCAGTACTTC. Its translation: CASSEALKWGLGADEQYF. Using reference TRBV2 and TRBJ2-7 for the parts outside the CDR3, the full variable domain is EPEVTQTPSHQVTQMGQEVILRCVPISNHLYFYWYRQILGQKVEFLVSFYNNEISEKSEIFDDQFSVERPDGSNFTLKIRSTKLEDSAMYFCASSEALKWGLGADEQYFGPGTRLTVT.

A single count supports this clone. The genes are TRBV29-1 and TRBJ2-7; D perhaps matches TRBD1 (6 bases). V was clipped by 4 bases and J by 2 bases, with 9 bases between them. This CDR3 has 12 amino acids. CDR1 and CDR2 from the germline V gene are SQVTM and ANQGSEA. The CDR3 region has the DNA TGCAGCGTTGCCGAGGGGGCCTACGAGCAGTACTTC. It yields the protein CSVAEGAYEQYF.

The chain has TRBV2 and TRBJ1-3, with D tentatively TRBD1 (5 bases). Germline V gene lookup returns CDR1 SNHLY and CDR2 FYNNEI. The CDR3 contains 15 residues. The V end lost 6 bases, the J end lost 0 bases, and 12 bases lay between the germline ends. CDR3 bases: TGTGCCAGCAGCGCACAGGATTACTCTGGAAACACCATATATTTT. This sequence encodes CASSAQDYSGNTIYF.